The present TCR beta chain was sequenced within a study of T cell repertoires in cytomegalovirus infection (dated by TCRdb to the late 2010s). About the study as a whole: The HLA type of each donor mattered for the analysis, because public TCR beta signatures pointed to carriage of CMV infection along with the matching HLA type. Results the study describes overall, beyond this receptor: Carriers of CMV infection plus the relevant HLA type were discriminated by the cumulative frequency of public TCR beta family members in the study cohort and in an independent approximately 360-donor cohort. The ex vivo response was dominated by HLA-C-restricted CMV-specific TCR beta clonotypes, which also provided the single most frequent clonotype in two of eight donors.

The sequencer listed for this sample is Illumina HiSeq 1500. TCRdb ran its own pipeline on the public reads, namely fastp trimming at Q25 and MiXCR clone calling, and kept in-frame beta chains. Merged by CDR3 protein, the rows form single entries marked with the most common genes and DNA. The sample includes 200,000 to 300,000 distinct CDR3 sequences, with 9.1% observed a single time. Of the sample, more than 12% is held by the ten largest clones. The CDR3, from cysteine to phenylalanine, totals 17 residues. The entry retains the CDR3 DNA only, 51 bases that are in frame from base 1. CDR1 and CDR2 are drawn from the germline V gene: SGHVS, FQNEAQ. At the junction V is shortened by 5 bases and J by 0 bases; bases outside the gene matches: 11. This clonotype was recorded many times. Its target antigen remains unknown. Base qualities were left out, and no much larger clone turns up one base away.

The sequence came from a human donor in good health (CMV status not recorded). Some clones in this sample may be carry-over from other donors' samples. Sequencing input: PBMCs. The rearrangement joined TRBV7-8 to TRBJ2-5, and 8 junctional nucleotides match TRBD1. The nucleotide sequence reads TGTGCCAGCAGCCCCCCCGACAGGGGCCGGTACCAAGAGACCCAGTACTTC. This translates into CASSPPDRGRYQETQYF.